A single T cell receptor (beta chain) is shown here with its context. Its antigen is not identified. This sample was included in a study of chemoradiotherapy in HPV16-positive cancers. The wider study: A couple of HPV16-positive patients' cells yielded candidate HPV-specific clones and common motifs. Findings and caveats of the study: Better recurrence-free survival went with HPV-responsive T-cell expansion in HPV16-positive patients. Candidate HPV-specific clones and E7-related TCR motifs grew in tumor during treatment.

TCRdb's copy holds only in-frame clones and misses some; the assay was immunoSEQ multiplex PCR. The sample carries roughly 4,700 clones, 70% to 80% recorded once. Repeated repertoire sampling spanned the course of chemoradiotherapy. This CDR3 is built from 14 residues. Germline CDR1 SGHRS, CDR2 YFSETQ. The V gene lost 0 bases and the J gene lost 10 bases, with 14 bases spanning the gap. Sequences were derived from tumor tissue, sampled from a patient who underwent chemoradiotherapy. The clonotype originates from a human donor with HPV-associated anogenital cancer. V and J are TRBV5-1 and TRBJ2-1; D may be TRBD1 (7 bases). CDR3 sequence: CASSLAGGGREQFF. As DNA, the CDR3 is TGCGCCAGCAGCTTGGCCGGAGGGGGCCGGGAGCAGTTCTTC.